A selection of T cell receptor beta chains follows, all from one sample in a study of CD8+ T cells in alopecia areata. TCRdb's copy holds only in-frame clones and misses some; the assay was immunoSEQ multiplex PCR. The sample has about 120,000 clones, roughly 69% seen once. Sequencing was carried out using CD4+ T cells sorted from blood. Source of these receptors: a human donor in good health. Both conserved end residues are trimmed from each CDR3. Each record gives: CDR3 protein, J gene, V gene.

SVERGRNEQF,TRBJ2-1,TRBV29-1
AWTEGVRDTQY,TRBJ2-3,TRBV30
ASSFDTGSGNTIY,TRBJ1-3,TRBV11-2
ASSLRHAGYT,TRBJ1-2,TRBV7-2
ASSLFADGRGATDTQY,TRBJ2-3,TRBV7-8
AIRSAGLYEQY,TRBJ2-7,TRBV10-3
ASRAREPNTEAF,TRBJ1-1,TRBV5-4
ASSGQGLGEQF,TRBJ2-1,TRBV2
ASSAQSYNEQF,TRBJ2-1,TRBV10-1
ASSPRSTQTYEQY,TRBJ2-7,TRBV4-1
ASSLLGQGTHQPQH,TRBJ1-5,TRBV27
ATSMERRGLDTQY,TRBJ2-3,TRBV15
AWMGYGYT,TRBJ1-2,TRBV30
ASSQDREDYGYT,TRBJ1-2,TRBV4-2
ASSTGTSPNQPQH,TRBJ1-5,TRBV18
ASSQGRLYSGANVLT,TRBJ2-6,TRBV4-1
ATSRGTGTGWEQF,TRBJ2-1,TRBV15
ASSEKPRFEAF,TRBJ1-1,TRBV2
ASSPTSGALTQY,TRBJ2-5,TRBV7-9
ASSRDSTPKTF,TRBJ1-1,TRBV2
ATSGGYPPTDTQY,TRBJ2-3,TRBV15
ASSLTVNTEAF,TRBJ1-1,TRBV7-3
ASSSNSGAGEQY,TRBJ2-7,TRBV27
ASSVGTGGRGADTQY,TRBJ2-3,TRBV9
ASSWRGGEQF,TRBJ2-1,TRBV5-1
ASTQETQY,TRBJ2-5,TRBV11-2
ASTESRGGSYNEQF,TRBJ2-1,TRBV27
ASSDGYSNQPQH,TRBJ1-5,TRBV19
SVVRGKNTEAF,TRBJ1-1,TRBV29-1
ASHDGRGSGANVLT,TRBJ2-6,TRBV2
ASRLSENTEAF,TRBJ1-1,TRBV5-1
ASSDRPGGPLGGYT,TRBJ1-2,TRBV25-1
AWSVRKDTEAF,TRBJ1-1,TRBV30
ASSLSGRYEQY,TRBJ2-7,TRBV5-6
ASSLAVAGGSNSPLH,TRBJ1-6,TRBV5-1